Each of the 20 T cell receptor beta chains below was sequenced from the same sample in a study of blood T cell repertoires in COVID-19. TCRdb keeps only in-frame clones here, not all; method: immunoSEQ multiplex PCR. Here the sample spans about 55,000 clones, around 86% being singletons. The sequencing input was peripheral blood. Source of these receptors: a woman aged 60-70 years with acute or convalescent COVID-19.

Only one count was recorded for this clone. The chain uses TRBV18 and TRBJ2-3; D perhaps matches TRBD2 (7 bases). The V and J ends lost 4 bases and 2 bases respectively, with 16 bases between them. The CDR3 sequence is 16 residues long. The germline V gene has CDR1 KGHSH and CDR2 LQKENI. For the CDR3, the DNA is TGTGCCAGCTCACATCTAGGGGGGGGCGTCACAGATACGCAGTATTTT. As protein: CASSHLGGGVTDTQYF.

The CDR3 loop reads CASSEPADRNEQYF. CDR3 sequence (DNA): TGTGCCAGCAGTGAGCCAGCGGACAGAAACGAGCAGTACTTC. The chain recombines TRBV6-1 with TRBJ2-7; a possible D gene is TRBD1 (6 bases). With 3 bases removed from V and 5 bases from J, the gap between germline ends came to 14 bases. Germline-derived CDR1 and CDR2 are MNHNS and SASEGT. This CDR3 contains 14 residues.

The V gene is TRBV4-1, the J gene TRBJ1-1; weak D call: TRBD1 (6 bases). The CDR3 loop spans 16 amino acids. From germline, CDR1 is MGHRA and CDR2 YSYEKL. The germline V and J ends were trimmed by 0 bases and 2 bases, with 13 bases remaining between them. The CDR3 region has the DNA TGCGCCAGCAGCCAAGATCGGAACAGGGCAAACACTGAAGCTTTCTTT. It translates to CASSQDRNRANTEAFF.

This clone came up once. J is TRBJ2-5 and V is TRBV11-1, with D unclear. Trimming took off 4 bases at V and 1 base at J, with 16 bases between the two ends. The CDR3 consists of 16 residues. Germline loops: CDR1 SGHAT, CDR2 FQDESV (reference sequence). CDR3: CASSSLTPSVQETQYF. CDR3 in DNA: TGTGCCAGCAGCTCGTTAACCCCCAGCGTCCAAGAGACCCAGTACTTC.

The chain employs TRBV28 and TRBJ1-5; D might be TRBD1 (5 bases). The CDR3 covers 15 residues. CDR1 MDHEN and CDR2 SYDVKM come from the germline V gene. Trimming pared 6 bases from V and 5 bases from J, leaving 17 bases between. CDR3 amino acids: CASRVPQGPHQPQHF. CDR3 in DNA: TGTGCCAGCAGGGTCCCTCAGGGCCCCCATCAGCCCCAGCATTTT.

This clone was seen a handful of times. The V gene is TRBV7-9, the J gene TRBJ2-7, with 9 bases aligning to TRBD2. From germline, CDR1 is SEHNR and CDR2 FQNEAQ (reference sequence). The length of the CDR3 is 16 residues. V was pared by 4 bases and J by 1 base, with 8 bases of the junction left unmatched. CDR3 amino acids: CASSSNSGRTSYEQYF. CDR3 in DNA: TGTGCCAGCAGCTCCAATAGCGGGAGAACGTCCTACGAGCAGTACTTC.

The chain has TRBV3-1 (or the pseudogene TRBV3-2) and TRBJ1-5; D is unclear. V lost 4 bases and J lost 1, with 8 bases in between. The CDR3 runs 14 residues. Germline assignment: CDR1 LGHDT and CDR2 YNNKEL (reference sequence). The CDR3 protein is CASSPAGSNQPQHF. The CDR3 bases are TGTGCCAGCAGCCCGGCAGGAAGCAATCAGCCCCAGCATTTT.

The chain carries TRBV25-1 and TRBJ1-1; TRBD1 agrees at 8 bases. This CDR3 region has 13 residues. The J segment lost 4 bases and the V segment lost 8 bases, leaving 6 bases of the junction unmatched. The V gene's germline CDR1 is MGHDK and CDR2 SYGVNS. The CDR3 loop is CASLGTGPTEAFF. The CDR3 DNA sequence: TGTGCCAGCCTGGGGACAGGCCCCACTGAAGCTTTCTTT.

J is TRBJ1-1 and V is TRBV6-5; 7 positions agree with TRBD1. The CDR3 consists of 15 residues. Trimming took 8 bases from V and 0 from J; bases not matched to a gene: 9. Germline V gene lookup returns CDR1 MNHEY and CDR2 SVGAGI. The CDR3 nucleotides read TGTGCCAGCTCCCCCCGGGGACAGATGAACACTGAAGCTTTCTTT. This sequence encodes CASSPRGQMNTEAFF.

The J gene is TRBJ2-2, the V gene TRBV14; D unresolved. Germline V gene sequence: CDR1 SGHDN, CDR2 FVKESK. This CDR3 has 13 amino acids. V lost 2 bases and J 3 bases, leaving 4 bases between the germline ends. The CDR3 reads CASSQQDTGELFF. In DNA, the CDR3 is TGTGCCAGCAGCCAACAGGACACCGGGGAGCTGTTTTTT.

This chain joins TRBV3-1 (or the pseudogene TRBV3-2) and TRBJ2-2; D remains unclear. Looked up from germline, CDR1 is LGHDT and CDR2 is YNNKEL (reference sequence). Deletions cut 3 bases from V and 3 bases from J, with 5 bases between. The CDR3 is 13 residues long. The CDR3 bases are TGTGCCAGCAGCCACCGGGACACCGGGGAGCTGTTTTTT. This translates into CASSHRDTGELFF.

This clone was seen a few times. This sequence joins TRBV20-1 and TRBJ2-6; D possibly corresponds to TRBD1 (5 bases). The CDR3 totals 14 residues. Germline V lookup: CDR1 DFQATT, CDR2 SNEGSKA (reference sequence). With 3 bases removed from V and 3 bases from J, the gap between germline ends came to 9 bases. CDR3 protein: CSASFRDGANVLTF. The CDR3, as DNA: TGCAGTGCTAGTTTCAGGGATGGGGCCAACGTCCTGACTTTC.

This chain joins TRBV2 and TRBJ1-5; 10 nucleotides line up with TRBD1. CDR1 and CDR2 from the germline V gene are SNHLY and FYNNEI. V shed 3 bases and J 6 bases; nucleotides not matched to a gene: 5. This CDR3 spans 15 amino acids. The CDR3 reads CASSDRTGGGQPQHF. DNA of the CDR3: TGTGCCAGCAGTGACCGGACAGGGGGAGGTCAGCCCCAGCATTTT.

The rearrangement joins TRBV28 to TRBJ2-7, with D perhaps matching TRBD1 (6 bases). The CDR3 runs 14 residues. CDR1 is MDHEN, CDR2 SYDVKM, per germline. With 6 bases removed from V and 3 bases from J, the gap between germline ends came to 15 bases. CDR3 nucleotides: TGTGCCAGCAGAATAGGGGGAAGAAGCTACGAGCAGTACTTC. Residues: CASRIGGRSYEQYF.

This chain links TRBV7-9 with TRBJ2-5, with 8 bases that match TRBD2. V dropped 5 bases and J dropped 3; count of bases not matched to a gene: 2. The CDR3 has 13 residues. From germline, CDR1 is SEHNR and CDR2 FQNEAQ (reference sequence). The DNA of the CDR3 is TGTGCCAGCAGCGTTAGCGGGGAAGAGACCCAGTACTTC. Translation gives CASSVSGEETQYF.

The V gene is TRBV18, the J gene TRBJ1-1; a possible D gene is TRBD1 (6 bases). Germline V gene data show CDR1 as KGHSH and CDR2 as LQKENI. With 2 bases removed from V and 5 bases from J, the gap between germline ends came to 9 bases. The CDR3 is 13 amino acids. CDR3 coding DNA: TGTGCCAGCTCACCAAGAACAGGGACTGAAGCTTTCTTT. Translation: CASSPRTGTEAFF.

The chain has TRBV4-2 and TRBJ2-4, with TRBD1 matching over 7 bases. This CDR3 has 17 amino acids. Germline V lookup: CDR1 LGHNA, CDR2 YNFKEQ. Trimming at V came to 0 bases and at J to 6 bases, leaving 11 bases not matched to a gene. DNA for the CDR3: TGTGCCAGCAGCCAAGATGACGGAAACAGGGGAACAAACATTCAGTACTTC. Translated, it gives CASSQDDGNRGTNIQYF.

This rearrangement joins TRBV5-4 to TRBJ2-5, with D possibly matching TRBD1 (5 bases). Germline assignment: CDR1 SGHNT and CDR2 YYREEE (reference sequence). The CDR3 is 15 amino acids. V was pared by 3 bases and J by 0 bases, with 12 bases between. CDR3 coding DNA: TGTGCCAGCAGCTCGGGTCAGGGAAACCAAGAGACCCAGTACTTC. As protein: CASSSGQGNQETQYF.

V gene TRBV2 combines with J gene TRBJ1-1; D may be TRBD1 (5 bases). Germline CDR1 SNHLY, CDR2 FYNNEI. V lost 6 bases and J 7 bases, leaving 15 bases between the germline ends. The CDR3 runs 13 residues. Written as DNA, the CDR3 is TGTGCCAGCAGAGCTGACAGCCCCTTTGAAGCTTTCTTT. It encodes CASRADSPFEAFF.

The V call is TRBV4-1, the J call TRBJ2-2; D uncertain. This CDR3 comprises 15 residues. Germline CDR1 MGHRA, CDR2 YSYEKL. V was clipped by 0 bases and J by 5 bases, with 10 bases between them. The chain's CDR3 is CASSQDSLKTGELFF. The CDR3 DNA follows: TGCGCCAGCAGCCAAGATAGTCTAAAAACCGGGGAGCTGTTTTTT.